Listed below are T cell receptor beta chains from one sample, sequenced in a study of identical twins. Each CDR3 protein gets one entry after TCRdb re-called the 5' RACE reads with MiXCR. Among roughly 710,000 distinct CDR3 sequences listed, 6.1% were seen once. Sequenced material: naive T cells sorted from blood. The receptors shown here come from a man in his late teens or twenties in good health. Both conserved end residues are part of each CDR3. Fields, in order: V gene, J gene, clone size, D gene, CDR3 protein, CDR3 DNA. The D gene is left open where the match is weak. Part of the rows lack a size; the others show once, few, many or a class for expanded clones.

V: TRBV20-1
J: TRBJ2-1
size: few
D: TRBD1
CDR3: CSARPPDRDEQFF
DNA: TGCAGTGCTAGGCCCCCGGACAGGGATGAGCAGTTCTTC

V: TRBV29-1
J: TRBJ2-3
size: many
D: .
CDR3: CSVHPSTSTDTQYF
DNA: TGCAGCGTTCACCCCTCTACTAGCACAGATACGCAGTATTTT

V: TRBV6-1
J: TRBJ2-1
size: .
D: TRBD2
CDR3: CASRPGTSYNEQFF
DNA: TGTGCCAGCAGACCCGGGACTAGCTACAATGAGCAGTTCTTC

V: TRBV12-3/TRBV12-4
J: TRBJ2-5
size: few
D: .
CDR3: CASSSSTGKETQYF
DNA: TGTGCCAGCAGTTCATCCACAGGGAAAGAGACCCAGTACTTC

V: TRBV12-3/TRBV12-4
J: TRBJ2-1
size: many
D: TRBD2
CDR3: CASSFSAGLAGEFF
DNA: TGTGCCAGCAGTTTTTCTGCGGGGCTAGCGGGAGAGTTCTTC

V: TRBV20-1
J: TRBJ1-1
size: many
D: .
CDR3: CSALPGRNTEAFF
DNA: TGCAGTGCACTGCCGGGGAGGAACACTGAAGCTTTCTTT

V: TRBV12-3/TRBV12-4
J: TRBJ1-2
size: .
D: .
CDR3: CASSLLDRNYGYTF
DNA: TGTGCCAGCAGTTTATTGGACAGAAACTATGGCTACACCTTC

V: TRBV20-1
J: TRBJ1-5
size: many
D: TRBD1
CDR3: CSANLQGAQGNQPQHF
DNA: TGCAGTGCTAATCTACAGGGGGCGCAGGGCAATCAGCCCCAGCATTTT

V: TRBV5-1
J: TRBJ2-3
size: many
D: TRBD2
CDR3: CASSATSASNTQYF
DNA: TGCGCCAGCAGCGCGACTAGCGCTTCAAATACGCAGTATTTT

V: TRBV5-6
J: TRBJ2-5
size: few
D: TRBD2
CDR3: CASSQRTSGLQETQYF
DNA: TGTGCCAGCAGCCAAAGGACTAGCGGGCTCCAAGAGACCCAGTACTTC

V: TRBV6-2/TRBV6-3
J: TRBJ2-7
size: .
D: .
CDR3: CASSYTPGPYEQYF
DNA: TGTGCCAGCAGTTATACGCCGGGACCCTACGAGCAGTACTTC

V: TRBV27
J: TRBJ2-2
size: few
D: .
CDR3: CASRESGTGSVELFF
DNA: TGTGCCAGCAGAGAATCGGGGACGGGGTCTGTCGAGCTGTTTTTT

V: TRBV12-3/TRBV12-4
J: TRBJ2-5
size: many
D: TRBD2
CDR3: CASSSLAGYQETQYF
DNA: TGTGCCAGCAGCTCTTTAGCGGGATACCAAGAGACCCAGTACTTC

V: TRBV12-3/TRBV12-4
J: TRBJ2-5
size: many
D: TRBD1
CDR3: CASSPGQGRNQETQYF
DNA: TGTGCCAGCAGTCCTGGACAGGGGAGAAATCAAGAGACCCAGTACTTC

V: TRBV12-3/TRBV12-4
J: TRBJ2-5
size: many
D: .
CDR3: CASSPRDQETQYF
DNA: TGTGCCAGCAGCCCGAGGGACCAAGAGACCCAGTACTTC

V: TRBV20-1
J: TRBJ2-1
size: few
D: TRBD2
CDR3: CSARGRGAGGPREQFF
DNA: TGCAGTGCTAGAGGCCGTGGGGCGGGGGGGCCACGGGAGCAGTTCTTC

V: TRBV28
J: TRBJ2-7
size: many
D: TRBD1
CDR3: CASSRRQGRYEQYF
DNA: TGTGCCAGCAGCCGGAGACAGGGGAGGTACGAGCAGTACTTC

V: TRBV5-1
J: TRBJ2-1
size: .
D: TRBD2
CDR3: CASSWGASGINEQFF
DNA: TGCGCCAGCAGCTGGGGGGCTAGCGGGATAAATGAGCAGTTCTTC

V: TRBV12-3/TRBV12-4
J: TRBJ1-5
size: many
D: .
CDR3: CASTNGDSNQPQHF
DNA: TGTGCCAGCACCAACGGCGATAGCAATCAGCCCCAGCATTTT

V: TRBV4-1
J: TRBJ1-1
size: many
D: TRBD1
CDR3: CASSQEWTGAAHLNTEAFF
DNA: TGCGCCAGCAGCCAAGAATGGACAGGGGCCGCCCACTTGAACACTGAAGCTTTCTTT

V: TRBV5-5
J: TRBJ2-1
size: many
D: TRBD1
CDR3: CASSTRTGVRDEQFF
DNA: TGTGCCAGCAGCACGCGGACAGGGGTCCGTGATGAGCAGTTCTTC

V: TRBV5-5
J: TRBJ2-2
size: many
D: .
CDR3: CASSRPGRATGELFF
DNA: TGTGCCAGCAGCAGACCGGGACGCGCCACCGGGGAGCTGTTTTTT

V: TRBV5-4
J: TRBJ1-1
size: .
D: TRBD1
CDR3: CASSTPSGGGTEAFF
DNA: TGTGCCAGCAGCACCCCGTCAGGGGGGGGGACTGAAGCTTTCTTT

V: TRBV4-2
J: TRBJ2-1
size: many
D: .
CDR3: CASSQDSEQFF
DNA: TGTGCCAGCAGCCAAGATTCTGAGCAGTTCTTC

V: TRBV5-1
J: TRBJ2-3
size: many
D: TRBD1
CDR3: CASSDRGPSTDTQYF
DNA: TGCGCCAGCAGCGACAGGGGCCCCTCCACAGATACGCAGTATTTT

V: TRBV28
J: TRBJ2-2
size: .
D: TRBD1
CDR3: CASSFLLLTGSTGELFF
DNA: TGTGCCAGCAGTTTTTTGTTGTTGACAGGGAGCACCGGGGAGCTGTTTTTT

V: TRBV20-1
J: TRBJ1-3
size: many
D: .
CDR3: CSARRGTGNTIYF
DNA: TGCAGTGCTAGAAGGGGGACAGGAAACACCATATATTTT

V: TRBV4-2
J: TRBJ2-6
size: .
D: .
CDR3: CASSQEVRWDSTNSGANVLTF
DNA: TGTGCCAGCAGCCAAGAAGTTAGATGGGACTCGACTAACTCTGGGGCCAACGTCCTGACTTTC

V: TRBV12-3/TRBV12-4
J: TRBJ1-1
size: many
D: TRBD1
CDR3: CASSSRDRGGTEAFF
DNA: TGTGCCAGCAGTTCCCGGGACAGGGGAGGAACTGAAGCTTTCTTT

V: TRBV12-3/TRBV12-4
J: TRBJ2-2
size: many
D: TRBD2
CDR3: CASSFGGRALTGELFF
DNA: TGTGCCAGCAGTTTTGGCGGGAGGGCCCTCACCGGGGAGCTGTTTTTT

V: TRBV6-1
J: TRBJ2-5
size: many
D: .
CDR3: CASSRPRNQETQYF
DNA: TGTGCCAGCAGTCGACCAAGAAACCAAGAGACCCAGTACTTC

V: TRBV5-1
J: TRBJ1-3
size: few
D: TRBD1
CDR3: CASSATGDPGNTIYF
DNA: TGCGCCAGCAGCGCTACAGGGGACCCTGGAAACACCATATATTTT

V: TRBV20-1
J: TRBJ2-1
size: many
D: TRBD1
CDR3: CSAKHGQGDEQFF
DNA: TGCAGTGCTAAACACGGACAGGGTGATGAGCAGTTCTTC

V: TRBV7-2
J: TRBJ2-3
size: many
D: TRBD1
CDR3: CASSPQGADTQYF
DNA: TGTGCCAGCAGCCCGCAGGGGGCAGATACGCAGTATTTT

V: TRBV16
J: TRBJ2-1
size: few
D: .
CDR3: CASSQYQYNEQFF
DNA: TGTGCCAGCAGCCAATACCAATACAATGAGCAGTTCTTC

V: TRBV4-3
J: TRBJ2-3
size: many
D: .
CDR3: CASSQERTASTDTQYF
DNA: TGCGCCAGCAGCCAAGAAAGGACAGCTAGCACAGATACGCAGTATTTT

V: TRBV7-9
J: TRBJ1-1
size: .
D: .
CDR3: CASNYGNTEAFF
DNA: TGTGCCAGCAATTATGGGAACACTGAAGCTTTCTTT

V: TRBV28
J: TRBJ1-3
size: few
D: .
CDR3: CATTPVGGVGNTIYF
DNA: TGTGCCACCACACCAGTCGGAGGGGTAGGAAACACCATATATTTT

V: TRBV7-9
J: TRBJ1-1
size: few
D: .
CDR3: CASSLAPGGDTEAFF
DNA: TGTGCCAGCAGCTTAGCACCTGGGGGCGACACTGAAGCTTTCTTT

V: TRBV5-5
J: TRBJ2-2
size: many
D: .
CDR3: CASSLVSGEAELFF
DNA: TGTGCCAGCAGCTTGGTGTCCGGGGAGGCGGAGCTGTTTTTT

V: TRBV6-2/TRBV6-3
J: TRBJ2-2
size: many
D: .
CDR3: CASSYGQSRTGELFF
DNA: TGTGCCAGCAGTTACGGCCAGAGTCGTACCGGGGAGCTGTTTTTT

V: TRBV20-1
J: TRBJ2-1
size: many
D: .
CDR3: CSARGVYNEQFF
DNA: TGCAGTGCTAGAGGTGTATACAATGAGCAGTTCTTC

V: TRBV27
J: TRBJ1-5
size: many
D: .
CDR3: CASSINSPYSNQPQHF
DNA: TGTGCCAGCTCGATCAACAGTCCTTATAGCAATCAGCCCCAGCATTTT

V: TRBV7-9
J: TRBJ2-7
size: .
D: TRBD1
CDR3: CASSLHPGQGFYEQYF
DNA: TGTGCCAGCAGCTTACACCCGGGACAGGGTTTCTACGAGCAGTACTTC

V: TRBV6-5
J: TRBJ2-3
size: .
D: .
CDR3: CASSYSSYKTDTQYF
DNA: TGTGCCAGCAGTTACTCTTCGTACAAGACAGATACGCAGTATTTT

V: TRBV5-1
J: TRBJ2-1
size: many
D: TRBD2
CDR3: CASSFVAGEGHEQFF
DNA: TGCGCCAGCAGCTTCGTAGCGGGAGAGGGGCATGAGCAGTTCTTC

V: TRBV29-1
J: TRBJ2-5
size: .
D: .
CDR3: CSGGGETQYF
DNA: TGCAGCGGGGGAGGAGAGACCCAGTACTTC

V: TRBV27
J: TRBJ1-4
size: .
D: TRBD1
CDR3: CASSPGQGVQEKLFF
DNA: TGTGCCAGCAGTCCTGGACAGGGGGTGCAGGAAAAACTGTTTTTT

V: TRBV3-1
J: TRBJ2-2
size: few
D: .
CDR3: CASSQERGAALNTGELFF
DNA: TGTGCCAGCAGCCAAGAAAGGGGGGCAGCTTTGAACACCGGGGAGCTGTTTTTT

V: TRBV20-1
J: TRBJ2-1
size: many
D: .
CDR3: CSAPDPLTTSYNEQFF
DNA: TGCAGTGCTCCGGACCCCCTTACCACCAGCTACAATGAGCAGTTCTTC

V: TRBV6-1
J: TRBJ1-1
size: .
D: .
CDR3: CASSELWATGSLNTEAFF
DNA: TGTGCCAGCAGTGAATTATGGGCTACAGGGAGCCTGAACACTGAAGCTTTCTTT

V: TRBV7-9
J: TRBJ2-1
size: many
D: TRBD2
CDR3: CASSTSGLAGVIGEQFF
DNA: TGTGCCAGCAGCACAAGTGGACTAGCGGGAGTAATTGGTGAGCAGTTCTTC

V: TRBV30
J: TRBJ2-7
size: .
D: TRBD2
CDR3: CAWSVPGLGRHEQYF
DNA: TGTGCCTGGAGTGTTCCGGGACTAGGACGCCACGAGCAGTACTTC